These 27 T cell receptor beta chains share one sample of origin, sequenced in a study of T cells expressing NK-cell markers. TCRdb reprocessed the 5' RACE reads; each CDR3 protein has one entry and no DNA is given. This table lists some 440,000 distinct CDR3 sequences. Sequencing input: blood T cells: a sorted CD56 or NKG2C T cell subset, CD4+ or CD8+ T cells, or bulk PBMC T cells (not recorded which). These receptors originate from a woman in her forties or fifties in good health.

V is TRBV20-1 and J is TRBJ1-1; TCRdb picks TRBD1, but there is no DNA to check that call. Germline-derived CDR1 and CDR2 are DFQATT and SNEGSKA (reference sequence). The CDR3 totals 17 residues. CDR3 protein: CSARDRGQGAMNTEAFF.

The chain couples TRBV5-6 to TRBJ2-2. Looked up from germline, CDR1 is SGHDT and CDR2 is YYEEEE. There are 15 residues in the CDR3. CDR3 in amino acids: CASSQTRTHTGELFF.

This rearrangement joins TRBV19 to TRBJ2-1; TCRdb calls TRBD2, which cannot be checked without DNA. Germline V gene lookup returns CDR1 LNHDA and CDR2 SQIVND (reference sequence). The CDR3 length is 15 residues. CDR3 sequence: CASSIIAGVGNEQFF.

J is TRBJ2-6 and V is TRBV11-2. Germline assignment: CDR1 SGHAT and CDR2 FQNNGV. This CDR3 is built from 13 residues. The CDR3 loop is CASSLGRLGVLTF.

This chain connects TRBV12-3 or TRBV12-4 to TRBJ2-5; checking the TCRdb D call of TRBD1 is not possible without DNA. The CDR3 runs to 15 residues. The CDR3 loop reads CASSRTGTPEETQYF.

The chain recombines TRBV5-1 with TRBJ2-1; the TRBD2 assignment by TCRdb is unverifiable without DNA. This CDR3 contains 16 residues. Germline assignment: CDR1 SGHRS and CDR2 YFSETQ. CDR3: CASSLLRPRAGNEQFF.

V usage is TRBV6-4 and J usage is TRBJ2-1. The CDR3 has 14 amino acids. In germline, CDR1 is MRHNA, CDR2 SNTAGT. The CDR3 region is CASSLDRAYNEQFF.

The chain employs TRBV24-1 and TRBJ1-1; TCRdb calls TRBD1, which cannot be checked without DNA. The CDR3 totals 13 residues. The germline gives CDR1 KGHDR, CDR2 SFDVKD. CDR3 sequence: CATSTPGNTEAFF.

This chain links TRBV9 with TRBJ2-1; TCRdb lists TRBD1, though no DNA is available to test this call. The CDR3 has 16 amino acids. Per the germline V gene, CDR1 is SGDLS and CDR2 is YYNGEE. CDR3 in amino acids: CASSVDPRGTWSEQFF.

This sequence joins TRBV7-9 and TRBJ2-1; TCRdb selects TRBD2, and the lack of DNA leaves this call unchecked. CDR1 SEHNR and CDR2 FQNEAQ come from the germline V gene (reference sequence). The CDR3 is made up of 16 amino acids. CDR3 loop: CASSFVAGVSENEQFF.

This chain uses TRBV20-1 with TRBJ1-1. The CDR3 totals 15 residues. CDR1 is DFQATT, CDR2 SNEGSKA, per germline (reference sequence). Here the CDR3 reads CSARDLAGRYTEAFF.

This chain uses TRBV5-6 with TRBJ2-1; TCRdb picks TRBD1, but there is no DNA to check that call. This CDR3 is 14 amino acids long. Germline assignment: CDR1 SGHDT and CDR2 YYEEEE. The CDR3 reads CASSLDQGEQFQFF.

The rearrangement links TRBV19 to TRBJ2-2; TCRdb's D gene call, TRBD1, goes unchecked for lack of DNA. CDR3 size: 15 residues. Germline V gene data show CDR1 as LNHDA and CDR2 as SQIVND (reference sequence). This CDR3 reads CATPGRDPNTGELFF.

V and J are TRBV12-3 or TRBV12-4 and TRBJ1-1; TCRdb designates TRBD1, a call that cannot be tested without DNA. The CDR3 consists of 13 residues. The CDR3 protein is CASSLKGGSPAFF.

This chain connects TRBV5-5 to TRBJ2-1; TCRdb picks TRBD1, but there is no DNA to check that call. Germline values: CDR1 SGHKS, CDR2 YYEKEE (reference sequence). The CDR3 extends over 14 amino acids. The CDR3 is CASSFYREHNEQFF.

J is TRBJ1-2 and V is TRBV25-1. This CDR3 region has 14 residues. The germline gives CDR1 MGHDK, CDR2 SYGVNS. This CDR3 is CASSEVRGRGGYTF.

The rearrangement joins TRBV24-1 to TRBJ1-2. Looked up from germline, CDR1 is KGHDR and CDR2 is SFDVKD. There are 12 residues in the CDR3. The CDR3 protein is CATSVTDAGYTF.

This chain links TRBV12-3 or TRBV12-4 with TRBJ1-2. The CDR3 length is 12 residues. The CDR3 reads CASYGGYYGYTF.

The rearrangement uses TRBV10-3 and TRBJ1-2; the D call from TCRdb, TRBD1, cannot be confirmed without DNA. The CDR3 sequence is 14 residues long. The germline gives CDR1 ENHRY, CDR2 SYGVKD. CDR3: CAISDGAVFWGYTF.

CDR3 sequence: CSVVARVSTEDTQYF. This chain uses TRBV29-1 with TRBJ2-3; TCRdb returns TRBD2, unconfirmable since there is no DNA. The CDR3 length is 15 residues. The germline gives CDR1 SQVTM, CDR2 ANQGSEA.

The rearrangement joins TRBV29-1 to TRBJ2-2; the D call from TCRdb, TRBD1, cannot be confirmed without DNA. This CDR3 has 15 residues. CDR1 SQVTM and CDR2 ANQGSEA come from the germline V gene. The CDR3 sequence is CSVGGQGEAPGELFF.

This sequence joins TRBV20-1 and TRBJ2-1; TCRdb gives TRBD1 as the D gene, but with no DNA this cannot be confirmed. CDR1 DFQATT and CDR2 SNEGSKA come from the germline V gene (reference sequence). This CDR3 has 15 residues. The CDR3 is CSAPPDSQSYNEQFF.

V and J are TRBV4-2 and TRBJ1-5; TCRdb calls TRBD1, which cannot be checked without DNA. CDR1 is LGHNA, CDR2 YNFKEQ, per germline. The CDR3 has 15 residues. CDR3 amino acids: CASSARDSDNQPQHF.

The rearrangement uses TRBV6-1 and TRBJ1-4. The CDR3 has 15 residues. CDR1 is MNHNS, CDR2 SASEGT, per germline. The CDR3 sequence: CASSEVVSSNEKLFF.

The rearrangement joins TRBV24-1 to TRBJ1-1. The CDR3 is 13 residues long. CDR1 KGHDR and CDR2 SFDVKD come from the germline V gene. CDR3 loop: CATTRGLGTEAFF.

V is TRBV20-1 and J is TRBJ2-5; TCRdb names TRBD2, which stays unverified in the absence of DNA. The germline gives CDR1 DFQATT, CDR2 SNEGSKA (reference sequence). The CDR3 loop spans 14 amino acids. The CDR3: CSARVLTRGETQYF.

This chain links TRBV12-3 or TRBV12-4 with TRBJ2-7; TCRdb proposes TRBD1, but this gene call is untestable without DNA. CDR3 length: 15 residues. The CDR3 sequence: CASSDQGKWAYEQYF.